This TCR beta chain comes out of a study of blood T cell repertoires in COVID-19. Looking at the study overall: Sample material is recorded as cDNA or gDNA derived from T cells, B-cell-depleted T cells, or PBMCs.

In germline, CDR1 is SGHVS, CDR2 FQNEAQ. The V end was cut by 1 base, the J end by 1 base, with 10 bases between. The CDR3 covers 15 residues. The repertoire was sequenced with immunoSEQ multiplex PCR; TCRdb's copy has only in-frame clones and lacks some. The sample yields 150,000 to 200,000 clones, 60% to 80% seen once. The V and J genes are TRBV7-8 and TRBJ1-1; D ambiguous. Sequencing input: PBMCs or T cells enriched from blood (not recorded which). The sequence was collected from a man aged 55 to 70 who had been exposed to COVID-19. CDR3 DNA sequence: TGTGCCAGCAGCTTAGTAGCGTCGGGGAACACTGAAGCTTTCTTT. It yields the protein CASSLVASGNTEAFF.